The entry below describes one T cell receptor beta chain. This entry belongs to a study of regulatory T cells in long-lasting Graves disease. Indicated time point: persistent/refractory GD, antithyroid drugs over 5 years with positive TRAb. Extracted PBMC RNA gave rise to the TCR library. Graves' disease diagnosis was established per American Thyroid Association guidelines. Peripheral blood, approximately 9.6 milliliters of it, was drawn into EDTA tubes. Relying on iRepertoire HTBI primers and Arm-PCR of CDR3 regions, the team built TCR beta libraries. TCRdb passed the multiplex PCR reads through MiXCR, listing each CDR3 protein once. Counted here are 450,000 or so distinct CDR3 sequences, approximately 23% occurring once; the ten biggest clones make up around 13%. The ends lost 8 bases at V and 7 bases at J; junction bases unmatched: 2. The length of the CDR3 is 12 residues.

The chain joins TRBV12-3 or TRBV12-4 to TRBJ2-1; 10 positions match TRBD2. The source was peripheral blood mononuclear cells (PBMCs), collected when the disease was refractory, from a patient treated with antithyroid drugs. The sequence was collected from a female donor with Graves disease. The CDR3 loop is CASSGLANEQFF. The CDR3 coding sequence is TGTGCCAGCTCGGGACTAGCGAATGAGCAGTTCTTC.